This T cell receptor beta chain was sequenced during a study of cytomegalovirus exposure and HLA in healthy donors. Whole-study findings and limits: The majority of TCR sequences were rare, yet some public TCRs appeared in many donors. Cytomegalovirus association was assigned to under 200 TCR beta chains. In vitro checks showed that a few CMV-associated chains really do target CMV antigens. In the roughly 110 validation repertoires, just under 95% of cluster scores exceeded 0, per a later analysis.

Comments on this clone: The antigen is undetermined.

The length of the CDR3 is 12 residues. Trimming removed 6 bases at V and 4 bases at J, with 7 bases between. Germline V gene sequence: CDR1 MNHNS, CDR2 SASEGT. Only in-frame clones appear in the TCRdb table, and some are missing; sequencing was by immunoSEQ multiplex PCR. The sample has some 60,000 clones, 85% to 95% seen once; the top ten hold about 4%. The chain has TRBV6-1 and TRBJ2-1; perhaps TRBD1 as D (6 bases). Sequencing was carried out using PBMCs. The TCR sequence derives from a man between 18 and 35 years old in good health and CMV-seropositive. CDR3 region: CASRDRYNEQFF. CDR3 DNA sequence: TGTGCCAGCAGAGACAGGTACAATGAGCAGTTCTTC.